Listed here are 18 T cell receptor beta chains from one sample, sequenced in a study of T cell clusters in autoimmune cytopenias. TRB was amplified from around 0.25 ug of peripheral blood genomic DNA per sample. TRB rearrangements were amplified by touch-down multiplex PCR with mixed TRB-A/B primers. TCRdb reworked the multiplex PCR reads into one entry per CDR3 protein, no DNA. The clone table shows roughly 6,800 distinct CDR3 sequences, with the ten largest holding around a third. The same data also contributed to another study, on T cell repertoires in aging, cancer and after chemotherapy.

Sequencing was done on a sample of peripheral blood. All receptors come from a human donor in good health.

The chain has TRBV30 and TRBJ1-5. The CDR3 has 14 residues. The germline CDR1 and CDR2 sequences are GTSNPN and SVGIG (reference sequence). The CDR3 reads CAWGFTSSNQPQHF.

This chain connects TRBV5-1 to TRBJ2-5; the D call from TCRdb, TRBD1, cannot be confirmed without DNA. The germline gives CDR1 SGHRS, CDR2 YFSETQ. This CDR3 has 14 residues. This CDR3 reads CASSLEGDQETQYF.

The gene calls are TRBV5-6 and TRBJ2-1; TCRdb's D call, TRBD1, is unchecked because there is no DNA. This CDR3 spans 15 amino acids. Germline lookup yields CDR1 SGHDT and CDR2 YYEEEE. The CDR3 reads CARSDRGPRGNEQFF. Full variable domain (rest looked up from reference TRBV5-6 and TRBJ2-1): DAGVTQSPTHLIKTRGQQVTLRCSPKSGHDTVSWYQQALGQGPQFIFQYYEEEERQRGNFPDRFSGHQFPNYSSELNVNALLLGDSALYLCARSDRGPRGNEQFFGPGTRLTVL.

Considering frequency, this clonotype is medium-sized. The chain employs TRBV29-1 and TRBJ1-2; TCRdb names TRBD1, which stays unverified in the absence of DNA. This CDR3 contains 12 residues. Germline assignment: CDR1 SQVTM and CDR2 ANQGSEA. CDR3 protein: CSEGQANYGYTF.

According to its frequency, this clonotype is medium-sized. The chain recombines TRBV5-6 with TRBJ2-3. The length of the CDR3 is 13 residues. CDR1 SGHDT and CDR2 YYEEEE come from the germline V gene. The CDR3 loop is CASSWDTTDTQYF.

This chain joins TRBV6-1 and TRBJ1-5. CDR1 is MNHNS and CDR2 is SASEGT in the germline V gene. CDR3 size: 13 residues. The CDR3 here is CATSGRSNQPQHF.

This chain links TRBV6-2 or TRBV6-3 with TRBJ1-1; TCRdb returns TRBD1, unconfirmable since there is no DNA. This CDR3 has 14 amino acids. The germline V gene has CDR1 MNHEY and CDR2 SVGEGT. The CDR3 region is CASSGQGAITEAFF.

The V and J genes are TRBV6-5 and TRBJ1-4; there is no DNA to check the TCRdb D call of TRBD1. The CDR3 is 14 amino acids. The germline CDR1 and CDR2 sequences are MNHEY and SVGAGI. CDR3 residues: CASSYETGGEKLFF.

The chain recombines TRBV13 with TRBJ2-3; TCRdb names TRBD2, which stays unverified in the absence of DNA. The CDR3 consists of 15 residues. CDR1 is PRHDT and CDR2 is FYEKMQ in the germline V gene (reference sequence). Here the CDR3 reads CASSPEAGSTDTQYF. The full variable domain, completed using reference TRBV13 and TRBJ2-3, is AAGVIQSPRHLIKEKRETATLKCYPIPRHDTVYWYQQGPGQDPQFLISFYEKMQSDKGSIPDRFSAQQFSDYHSELNMSSLELGDSALYFCASSPEAGSTDTQYFGPGTRLTVL.

The genes are TRBV13 and TRBJ2-7. The germline CDR1 and CDR2 sequences are PRHDT and FYEKMQ (reference sequence). CDR3 length equals 14 residues. The CDR3 loop reads CASSSIRGSYEQYF.

The J gene is TRBJ2-7, the V gene TRBV6-1; TCRdb's assignment of TRBD1 cannot be checked, as there is no DNA. This CDR3 is built from 15 residues. Germline V gives CDR1 MNHNS, CDR2 SASEGT. The CDR3 here is CASTLEDRVLNEQYF.

This chain uses TRBV30 with TRBJ1-2; TCRdb picks TRBD1, but there is no DNA to check that call. The V gene's germline CDR1 is GTSNPN and CDR2 SVGIG (reference sequence). The CDR3 contains 13 residues. The CDR3 reads CAWSSGTYYGYTF.

This chain connects TRBV30 to TRBJ1-6. The germline gives CDR1 GTSNPN, CDR2 SVGIG (reference sequence). CDR3 length equals 15 residues. The CDR3 here is CAWTQGRSRQLPLHF.

Judged by frequency, this clonotype is medium-sized. This chain uses TRBV29-1 with TRBJ1-2; checking the TCRdb D call of TRBD1 is not possible without DNA. The CDR3 runs 12 residues. Germline V gives CDR1 SQVTM, CDR2 ANQGSEA. The CDR3 reads CSVDETGTGYTF.

This clonotype registers medium-sized by frequency. The J gene is TRBJ2-7, the V gene TRBV6-6; the TRBD1 assignment by TCRdb is unverifiable without DNA. The germline gives CDR1 MNHNY, CDR2 SVGAGI (reference sequence). This CDR3 region has 13 residues. CDR3 amino acids: CASSWTEGDEQYF.

The V call is TRBV7-6, the J call TRBJ2-3; checking the TCRdb D call of TRBD1 is not possible without DNA. Germline V gene sequence: CDR1 SGHVS, CDR2 FNYEAQ. CDR3 length: 14 residues. The CDR3 protein is CASGLAGATDTQYF.

The chain combines TRBV6-5 with TRBJ1-2. Germline V CDR1 and CDR2: MNHEY, SVGAGI. This CDR3 spans 15 amino acids. CDR3 residues: CASSYSGRGDYGYTF.

The gene calls are TRBV5-5 and TRBJ1-6; TCRdb designates TRBD1, a call that cannot be tested without DNA. From germline, CDR1 is SGHKS and CDR2 YYEKEE (reference sequence). The CDR3 is 15 residues long. This CDR3 is CASRTDRAYNSPLHF.